Sequencing of this T cell receptor beta chain was carried out in a study of T cell responses to AZD1222 COVID-19 vaccine. General observations from the study: After two AZD1222 doses, spike-specific TCR breadth and depth rose versus day 0. The study found vaccine-associated CD4 TCRs spanning spike, dominant at 160-218 and 743-854. Females made up more of the donors, who were largely white British, and clonal diversity may have come out too low.

Only in-frame clones appear in the TCRdb table, and some are missing; sequencing was by immunoSEQ multiplex PCR. The top ten hold 4.7% of the sample, which has around 80,000 clones, under 95% seen once. A note on this clone: Its antigen is unidentified.

The ends lost 6 bases at V and 3 bases at J; junction bases unmatched: 5. The length of the CDR3 is 13 residues. Per germline, CDR1 MNHEY and CDR2 SMNVEV (reference sequence). This receptor was taken from an adult who received the AZD1222 COVID-19 vaccine. The sample in question was peripheral blood, obtained 28 days after the second AZD1222 dose. This rearrangement joins TRBV27 to TRBJ2-7, with TRBD2 matching 7 bases. DNA for the CDR3: TGTGCCAGCAGAAGCGGGGCCGTCTACGAGCAGTACTTC. It translates to CASRSGAVYEQYF.